This TCR beta chain was found in a study of cytomegalovirus exposure and HLA in healthy donors (dated by TCRdb to about 2017). About the study as a whole: In an earlier analysis of approximately 640 of the donors, around 290 Gb of sequence data and 90 million to 130 million unique TCR beta sequences from 150 million to 200 million T cells were reported. High-throughput TCR immunosequencing, statistical association of individual TCRs with disease status, and machine learning were combined to predict cytomegalovirus infection status. An earlier analysis of approximately 630 of the donors applied high-throughput TCR beta sequencing to assess whether each TCR beta V gene segment acted as functional or pseudogenic. The T cell repertoires of 670 or so subjects were profiled by immunosequencing and related to cytomegalovirus serostatus. An early release that covered about 600 HLA-typed donors contained approximately 300 gigabases of sequencing data and 80 million or so unique TCR sequences. A later analysis re-examined previously published TCR beta repertoires from hundreds of donors and added high-resolution HLA genotyping to investigate patterns of TCR occurrence. In the later analysis, no new phenotypic data were used to find candidate immune exposures; instead, reliance was placed on TCR beta sequences and their occurrence across donors. Donor age, sex, ethnicity and CMV serostatus were collected together with the repertoire data. In a later genetic analysis, genome-wide SNP genotypes for about 55% of the roughly 670 donors were used, and that subset was treated as a discovery cohort. The number of donors typed differed by locus, with 629-630 for A, B, C, DRB1 and DQB1, roughly 520 for DQA1, 600 to 610 for DPA1, and approximately 470 for DPB1. Every repertoire in the discovery cohort had been generated on one and the same sequencing platform. Of the roughly 400 genotyped donors, 81% fell in the genetic ancestry cluster associated with self-reported Caucasian donors. In addition to the first cohort of 650 to 800 subjects, a separate validation cohort of approximately 130 different subjects was used. Because of strong linkage in the cohort, roughly 5 DR-DQ haplotypes were treated as single units for association and clustering. The study aimed to test whether cataloging public T cell receptors could reveal signatures of past pathogen exposure. Both class I and class II loci were covered by HLA typing, at four-digit resolution. On average, around 230,000 unique TCR beta nucleotide sequences were sequenced per donor among more than 350 genotyped donors of the cohort, with roughly a sixth of those sequences being non-productive.

Results the study describes overall, beyond this receptor: Presence/absence analyses assumed roughly uniform sequencing depth across donors, an assumption that may not hold. An association between a missense DCLRE1C variant and V-gene and J-gene trimming of TCR beta chains was found in a later genetic analysis and replicated in an independent cohort. For the cohort, immune exposure information was limited to CMV serostatus. Compared with equally common non-associated chains, HLA-associated TCR beta chains in a later analysis were more clonally expanded and had lower generation probabilities. Because counts were too low, about 18 rarely observed V segments, including chromosome 9 orphons, were left out of the earlier analysis of about 500 of the donors. In both the original and validation cohorts, the classifier was reported to diagnose cytomegalovirus status with high specificity and sensitivity. When HLA alleles, especially DR and DQ, strongly co-occurred, TCR associations were difficult to assign to individual alleles. In vitro tests confirmed that a few of the cytomegalovirus-associated TCR beta chains recognize cytomegalovirus antigens. According to a later analysis, parvovirus B19, influenza, CMV and Epstein-Barr virus appeared linked to several top co-occurrence clusters. In a later analysis, around 17,000 TCR beta sequences were associated with specific HLA alleles at a false discovery rate of 0.05. It was suggested by the authors that the approach could potentially be generalized to other disease states and immunological phenotypes. Across donors, most TCR sequences were observed very rarely, whereas some public TCRs were present in many individuals. A cluster of highly shared sequence variants was judged likely to represent a technical artifact of the sequencing pipeline. The study gave a list of 150 to 200 TCR beta chains associated with cytomegalovirus. Correlated functional status among segregating V segments might be attributable to linkage disequilibrium, but an unknown experimental factor could not be ruled out. In an earlier analysis of approximately 590 of the donors, most TCR beta V segments appeared in productive rearrangements about 87% or about 30% of the time, broadly matching IMGT annotations. Because some donors lacked HLA typing at each locus, the association tests relied only on the typed subset. A later analysis found that most CMV-associated TCR beta chains appeared HLA-restricted, with HLA associations seemingly driven largely by CMV exposure. Some IMGT-functional V segments, including TRBV6-2 and TRBV6-3, could not be distinguished by the 87-base-pair reads and were therefore excluded. A further reported finding was that TCR beta sequences accurately predicted the HLA-A and HLA-B alleles for most subjects in the first cohort. The cohort was sequenced for TCR beta chains only, and without alpha or paired-chain data the features that could be detected were limited. In a later analysis, TCR association rates were found to vary across HLA loci, with the most associated TCRs seen for DRB1 alleles and the fewest for HLA-C alleles. A later genetic analysis reported fewer N-insertions in productive TCRs among donors in an Asian-associated ancestry cluster than the roughly 700-donor mean.

This clone has only a few counts. No cognate antigen has been identified for it. Base-call qualities are not available, and no considerably larger clone is one nucleotide away. Sequences DFQATT (CDR1) and SNEGSKA (CDR2) are obtained from the germline V gene (reference sequence). Cut back by 6 bases and 7 bases, the V and J ends lie 10 bases apart. From the cysteine up to the phenylalanine, the CDR3 has a length of 11 residues. The sequence is cut down to CDR3 DNA, 33 bases in frame from base 1. The library was built by means of the immunoSEQ multiplex PCR assay. The multiplex PCR relied on a mix of 60 forward primers for TCR Vbeta segments and 13 reverse primers for TCR Jbeta segments. The CDR3 region of rearranged TCR beta genes was amplified from genomic DNA with a multiplex PCR assay. On the Illumina HiSeq System, the amplified TCR beta libraries were sequenced as 87-base-pair reads. Turning to the authors' computational methods: A later analysis tallied around 87 million unique TCR beta chains across the 700 or so repertoires, and approximately 9.9 million of those chains were shared by two or more donors. Raw reads were error-corrected and collapsed into unique sequences with a nearest-neighbor algorithm that merged closely related sequences to remove PCR and sequencing errors. CDR3 sequences were aligned to IMGT reference sequences to assign V, D and J gene segments. For a sequence to be retained, at least a six-nucleotide match to both a V gene segment and a J gene segment was required. Rearrangements were classified as productive when the CDR3 lacked stop codons and remained in frame with V and J, and all other rearrangements were classified as non-productive. Following IMGT convention, CDR3 was defined as the stretch from the second conserved V-encoded cysteine to the conserved J-encoded phenylalanine. In an earlier analysis of 550 to 650 of the donors, sequences lacking an unambiguous match to a single V gene segment were excluded. An earlier analysis of 500 to 600 of the donors classified V segments as functional when productive rearrangements were above 56.7% and as segregating when the standard deviation between donors was above 5%. A statistical classification framework was built for diagnosing cytomegalovirus status from the catalog of TCR beta chain sequences. A later analysis assigned V and J genes by comparing TCR nucleotide sequences with IMGT/GENE-DB human TR gene sequences. In a later analysis, CDR3 sequences and most-parsimonious VDJ recombination scenarios were assigned using the TCRdist pipeline. A later analysis defined each TCR beta chain by its CDR3 amino acid sequence plus V-gene family, and excluded reads lacking a unique V-gene family. In a later analysis, 500 to 700 highly shared, low-generation-probability nucleotide sequences were removed to address suspected cross-contamination and a sequencing artifact. In a later analysis, a clonal expansion index for each public chain was calculated from normalized within-repertoire ranks of inferred template counts. Generation probabilities in a later analysis came from a VDJ recombination model fitted to out-of-frame rearrangements, and those results were checked against IGoR. A later analysis scored TCR-TCR, TCR-HLA and TCR-CMV co-occurrence with hypergeometric tests, applying a repertoire-size bias correction to TCR pairs. To estimate false discovery rates, a later analysis permuted the HLA or CMV assignments 20 times. In a later analysis, co-occurring TCRs were grouped using DBSCAN, and TCRdist sequence similarity was added for clustering within HLA-allele-positive subsets. For co-occurrence clustering, repertoires with fewer than 30,000 or more than 120,000 public chains were excluded, along with about five repertoires with anomalous nucleotide sharing. TCRdb took this table from immuneACCESS and kept in-frame rearrangements with V and J called. Such tables lack part of the clones; where checked against another copy, unresolved V genes explain under half of the gap, and the rest is unexplained. D and trimming come from the DNA, and the V and J calls and clone size come from that table. The sample table contains around 120,000 clones; only one count was recorded for approximately 80% of them. Roughly 3.7% of the sample is taken by the ten largest.

The cohort consisted of 600 or so healthy bone marrow donors. Cohort members were all nominally healthy when sampled, although unrecorded immune exposures were likely present. CMV serostatus was positive for about 300 and negative for about half of the roughly 670 cohort members, and was not recorded for this donor. Every donor gave a peripheral blood sample, and the peripheral blood mononuclear cells from that sample were used for TCR beta sequencing. The Qiagen DNeasy Blood Extraction Kit was used to extract genomic DNA from the blood cell samples. The clonotype comes from a human donor in good health. The chain was built from TRBV20-1 and TRBJ2-1; there is no confident call for the D gene. Sequencing was carried out using PBMCs. The DNA reads TGCAGTGCCTGCCTAGTAAATGAGCAGTTCTTC. This sequence encodes CSACLVNEQFF.